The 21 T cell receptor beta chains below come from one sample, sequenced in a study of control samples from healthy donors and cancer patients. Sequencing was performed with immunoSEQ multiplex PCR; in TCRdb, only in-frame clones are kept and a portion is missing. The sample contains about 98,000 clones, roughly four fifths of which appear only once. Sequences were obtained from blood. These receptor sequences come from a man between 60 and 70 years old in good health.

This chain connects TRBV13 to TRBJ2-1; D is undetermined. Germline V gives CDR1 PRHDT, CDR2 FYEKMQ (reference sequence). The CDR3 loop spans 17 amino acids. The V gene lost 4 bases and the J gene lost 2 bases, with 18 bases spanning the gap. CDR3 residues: CASSSNVLGSPYNEQFF. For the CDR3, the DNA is TGTGCCAGCAGCTCCAACGTGTTGGGATCCCCCTACAATGAGCAGTTCTTC.

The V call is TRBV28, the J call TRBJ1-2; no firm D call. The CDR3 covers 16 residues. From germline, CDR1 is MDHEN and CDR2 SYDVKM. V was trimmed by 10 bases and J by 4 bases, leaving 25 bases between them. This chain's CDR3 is CAILKGLAETSYGYTF. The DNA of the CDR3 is TGTGCCATCCTAAAGGGCCTAGCCGAAACGAGCTATGGCTACACCTTC.

The CDR3 DNA is TGTGCCAGCAGCGTGGGACTAGCGGGAAACCCCTACAATGAGCAGTTCTTC. This sequence encodes CASSVGLAGNPYNEQFF. The chain is built from TRBV9 and TRBJ2-1, with TRBD2 matching 13 bases. J gave up 2 bases and V 2 bases, and 4 bases lay outside the gene matches. Looked up from germline, CDR1 is SGDLS and CDR2 is YYNGEE. This CDR3 comprises 17 residues. The complete variable domain, with remaining parts taken from reference TRBV9 and TRBJ2-1, reads DSGVTQTPKHLITATGQRVTLRCSPRSGDLSVYWYQQSLDQGLQFLIQYYNGEERAKGNILERFSAQQFPDLHSELNLSSLELGDSALYFCASSVGLAGNPYNEQFFGPGTRLTVL.

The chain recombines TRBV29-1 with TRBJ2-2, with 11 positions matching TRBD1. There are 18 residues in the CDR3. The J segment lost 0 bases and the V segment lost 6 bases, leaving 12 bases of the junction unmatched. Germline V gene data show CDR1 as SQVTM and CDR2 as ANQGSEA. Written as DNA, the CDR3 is TGCAGCGTCGAAACCTGGGACAGGGGGACCGCGAACACCGGGGAGCTGTTTTTT. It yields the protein CSVETWDRGTANTGELFF.

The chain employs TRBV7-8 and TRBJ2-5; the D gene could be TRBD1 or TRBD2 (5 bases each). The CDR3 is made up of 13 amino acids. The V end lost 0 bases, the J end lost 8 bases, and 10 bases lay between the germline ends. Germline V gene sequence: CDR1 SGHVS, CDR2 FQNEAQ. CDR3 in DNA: TGTGCCAGCAGCTTAGCGCAGGGACCAACCCAGTACTTC. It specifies CASSLAQGPTQYF.

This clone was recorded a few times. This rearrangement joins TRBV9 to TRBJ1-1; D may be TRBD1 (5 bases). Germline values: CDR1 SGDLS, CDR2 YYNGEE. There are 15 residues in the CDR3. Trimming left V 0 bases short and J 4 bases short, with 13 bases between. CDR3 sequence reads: CASSVEGRGRTEAFF. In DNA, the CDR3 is TGTGCCAGCAGCGTAGAAGGAAGGGGACGCACTGAAGCTTTCTTT.

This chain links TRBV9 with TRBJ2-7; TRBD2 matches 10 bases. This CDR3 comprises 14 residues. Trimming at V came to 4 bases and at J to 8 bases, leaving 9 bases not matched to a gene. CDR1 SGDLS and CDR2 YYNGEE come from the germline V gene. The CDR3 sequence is CASSPSGGALKQYF. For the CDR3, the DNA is TGTGCCAGCAGCCCCAGCGGGGGGGCCTTGAAGCAGTACTTC.

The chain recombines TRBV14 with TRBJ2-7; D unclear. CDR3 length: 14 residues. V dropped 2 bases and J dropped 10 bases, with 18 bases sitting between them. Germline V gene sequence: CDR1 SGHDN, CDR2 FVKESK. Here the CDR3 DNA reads TGTGCCAGCAGCCAATTGCTGGCCGACCCGACACAGTACTTC. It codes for CASSQLLADPTQYF.

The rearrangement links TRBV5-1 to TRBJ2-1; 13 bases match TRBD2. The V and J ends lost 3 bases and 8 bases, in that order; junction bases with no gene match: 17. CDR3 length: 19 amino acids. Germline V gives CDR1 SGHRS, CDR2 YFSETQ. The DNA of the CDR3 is TGCGCCAGCAGCTCTTGGACTAGCGGGAGTTGGGGATTTTTCGATGAGCAGTTCTTC. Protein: CASSSWTSGSWGFFDEQFF.

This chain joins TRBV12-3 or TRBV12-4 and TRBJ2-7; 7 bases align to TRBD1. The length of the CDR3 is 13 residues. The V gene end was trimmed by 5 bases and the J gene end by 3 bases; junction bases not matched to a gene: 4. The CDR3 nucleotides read TGTGCCAGCAGTCGGGACAGTATCTACGAGCAGTACTTC. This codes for CASSRDSIYEQYF.

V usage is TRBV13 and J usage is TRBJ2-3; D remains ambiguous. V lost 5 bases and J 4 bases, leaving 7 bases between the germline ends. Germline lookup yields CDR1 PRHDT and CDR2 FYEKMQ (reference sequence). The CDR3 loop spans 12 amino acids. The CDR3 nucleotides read TGTGCCAGCAGCCCCGTAGCAGATACGCAGTATTTT. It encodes CASSPVADTQYF.

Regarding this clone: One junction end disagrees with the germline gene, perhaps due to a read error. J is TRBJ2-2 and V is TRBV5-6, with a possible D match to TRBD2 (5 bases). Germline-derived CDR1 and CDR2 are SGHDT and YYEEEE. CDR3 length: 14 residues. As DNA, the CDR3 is TGTGCCAGCAAAGGCCCGGCGACCGCCGGGAAGCTGTTTTTT. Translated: CASKGPATAGKLFF.

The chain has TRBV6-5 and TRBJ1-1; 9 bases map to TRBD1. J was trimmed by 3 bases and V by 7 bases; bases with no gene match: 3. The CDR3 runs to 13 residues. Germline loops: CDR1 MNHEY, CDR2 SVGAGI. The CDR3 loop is CASKDRGDTEAFF. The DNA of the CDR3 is TGTGCCAGCAAAGACAGGGGGGACACTGAAGCTTTCTTT.

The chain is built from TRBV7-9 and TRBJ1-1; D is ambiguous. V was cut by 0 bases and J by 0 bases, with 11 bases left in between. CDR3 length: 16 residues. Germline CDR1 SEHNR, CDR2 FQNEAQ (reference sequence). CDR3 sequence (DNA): TGTGCCAGCAGCTTAGCGAGGAGTAACTTGAACACTGAAGCTTTCTTT. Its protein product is CASSLARSNLNTEAFF.

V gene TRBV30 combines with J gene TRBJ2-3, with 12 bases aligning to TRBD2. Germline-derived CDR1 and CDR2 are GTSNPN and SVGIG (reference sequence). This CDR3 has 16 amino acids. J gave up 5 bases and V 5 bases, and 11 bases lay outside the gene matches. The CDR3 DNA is TGTGCCTGGGGGGGGGCTAGCGGGAGGGTAGTAGATACGCAGTATTTT. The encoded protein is CAWGGASGRVVDTQYF.

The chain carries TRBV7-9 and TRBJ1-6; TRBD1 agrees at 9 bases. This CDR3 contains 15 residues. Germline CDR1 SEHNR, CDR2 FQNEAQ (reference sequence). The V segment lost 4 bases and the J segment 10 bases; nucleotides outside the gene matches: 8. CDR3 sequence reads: CASSSQGQGRSPLHF. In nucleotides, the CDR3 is TGTGCCAGCAGCTCCCAAGGACAGGGGAGGTCACCCCTCCACTTT.

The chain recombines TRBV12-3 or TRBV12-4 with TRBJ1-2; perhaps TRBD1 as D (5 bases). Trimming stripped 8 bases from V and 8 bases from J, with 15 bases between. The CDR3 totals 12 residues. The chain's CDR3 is CASSVPGKGYTF. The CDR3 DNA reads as TGTGCCAGCTCTGTCCCAGGGAAAGGCTACACCTTC.

The CDR3 DNA is TGTGCCTGGGCGACAGGGGGTATATATGGCTACACCTTC. This codes for CAWATGGIYGYTF. J is TRBJ1-2 and V is TRBV30, with 9 positions matching TRBD1. Germline assignment: CDR1 GTSNPN and CDR2 SVGIG (reference sequence). The CDR3 length is 13 residues. V trimming: 5 bases; J trimming: 5 bases; junction bases outside the gene matches: 6.

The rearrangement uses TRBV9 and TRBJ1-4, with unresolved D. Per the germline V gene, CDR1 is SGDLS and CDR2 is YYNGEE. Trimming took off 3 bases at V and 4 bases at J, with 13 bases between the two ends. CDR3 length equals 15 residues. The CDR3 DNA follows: TGTGCCAGCAGCGGAATGGGTGCGGTTAATGAAAAACTGTTTTTT. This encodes CASSGMGAVNEKLFF.

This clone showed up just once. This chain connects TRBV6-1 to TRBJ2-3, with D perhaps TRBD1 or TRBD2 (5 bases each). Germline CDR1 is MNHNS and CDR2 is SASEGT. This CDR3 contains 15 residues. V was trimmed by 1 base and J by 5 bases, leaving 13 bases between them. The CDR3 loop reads CASSEGRGGGDTQYF. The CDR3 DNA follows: TGTGCCAGCAGTGAAGGTCGGGGTGGGGGAGATACGCAGTATTTT.

CDR3 nucleotides: TGTGCCTGGAGTGTCGGCGACACCTACAATGAGCAGTTCTTC. Translation: CAWSVGDTYNEQFF. The chain recombines TRBV30 with TRBJ2-1; D is undetermined. Trimming shortened V by 0 bases and J by 2 bases, and 8 bases separated the two germline ends. CDR1 and CDR2 from the germline V gene are GTSNPN and SVGIG (reference sequence). The CDR3 consists of 14 residues.